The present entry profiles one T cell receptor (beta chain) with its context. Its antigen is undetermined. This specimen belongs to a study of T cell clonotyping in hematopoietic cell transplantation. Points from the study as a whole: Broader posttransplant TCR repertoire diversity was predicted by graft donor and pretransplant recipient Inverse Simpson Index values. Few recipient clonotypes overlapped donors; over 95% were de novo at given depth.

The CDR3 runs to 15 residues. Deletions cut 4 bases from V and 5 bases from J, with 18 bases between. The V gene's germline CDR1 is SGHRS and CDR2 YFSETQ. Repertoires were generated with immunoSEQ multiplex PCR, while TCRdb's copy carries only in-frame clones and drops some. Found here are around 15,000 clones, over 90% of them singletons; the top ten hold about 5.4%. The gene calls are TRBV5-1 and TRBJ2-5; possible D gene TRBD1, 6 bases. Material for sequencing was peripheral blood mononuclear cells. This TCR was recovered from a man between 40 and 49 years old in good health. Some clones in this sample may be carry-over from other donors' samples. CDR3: CASSPTDSPVETQYF. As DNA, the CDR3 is TGCGCCAGCAGCCCTACGGACAGCCCGGTCGAGACCCAGTACTTC.